The clone carrying this TCR beta chain was seen ten or more times. The sample belongs to a study of T-cell reconstitution after alpha-beta-depleted transplantation in children. Unique molecular identifiers were incorporated during preparation of the TCRbeta library. In TCRdb, the PCR reads were re-called with MiXCR into one record per CDR3 protein. The sample lists roughly 74,000 distinct CDR3 sequences, 15% to 20% occurring once. CDR3 size: 16 residues. J was trimmed by 3 bases and V by 0 bases; bases with no gene match: 7. CDR1 and CDR2 from the germline V gene are MNHEY and SVGAGI. The chain is built from TRBV6-5 and TRBJ2-7; 8 bases align to TRBD2. The sequencing used PBMCs, mostly from graft donor cells, collected 360 days after TCRalphabeta/CD19-depleted stem cell transplant. The TCR originated in a male patient under 10 years old who had a stem cell transplant for acute lymphoblastic leukemia, so the T cells may come from the graft donor. The CDR3 nucleotides read TGTGCCAGCAGTTACTCGAAGGAGGGACTAGGCTACGAGCAGTACTTC. This translates into CASSYSKEGLGYEQYF.